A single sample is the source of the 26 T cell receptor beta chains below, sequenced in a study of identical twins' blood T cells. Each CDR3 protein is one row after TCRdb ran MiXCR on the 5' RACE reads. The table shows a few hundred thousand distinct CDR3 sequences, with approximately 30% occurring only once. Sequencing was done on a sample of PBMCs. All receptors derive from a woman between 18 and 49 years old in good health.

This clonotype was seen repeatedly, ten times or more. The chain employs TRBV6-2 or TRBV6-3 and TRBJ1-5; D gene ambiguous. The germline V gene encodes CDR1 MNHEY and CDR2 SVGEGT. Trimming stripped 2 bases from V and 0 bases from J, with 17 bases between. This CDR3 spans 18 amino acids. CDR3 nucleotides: TGTGCCAGCAGTTACAAGTCGGACCGGGCACTTAGCAATCAGCCCCAGCATTTT. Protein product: CASSYKSDRALSNQPQHF.

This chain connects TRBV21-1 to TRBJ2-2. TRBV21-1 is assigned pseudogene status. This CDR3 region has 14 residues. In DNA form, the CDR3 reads TGTGCCAGCAGCAAAGGGCCAGCCACCGGGGAGCTGTTTTTT. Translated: CASSKGPATGELFF.

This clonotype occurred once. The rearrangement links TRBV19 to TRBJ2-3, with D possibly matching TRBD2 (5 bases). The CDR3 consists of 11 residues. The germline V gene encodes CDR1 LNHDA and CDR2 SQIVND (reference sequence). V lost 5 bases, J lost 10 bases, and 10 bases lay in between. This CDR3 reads CASSYGDAQYF. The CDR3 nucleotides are TGTGCCAGTAGTTACGGGGATGCGCAGTATTTT.

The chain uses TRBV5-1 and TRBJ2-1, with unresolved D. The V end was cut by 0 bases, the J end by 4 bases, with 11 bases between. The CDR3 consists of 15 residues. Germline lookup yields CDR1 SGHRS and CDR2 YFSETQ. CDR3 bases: TGCGCCAGCAGCTTGGCCGGCCTTACATACAATGAGCAGTTCTTC. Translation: CASSLAGLTYNEQFF.

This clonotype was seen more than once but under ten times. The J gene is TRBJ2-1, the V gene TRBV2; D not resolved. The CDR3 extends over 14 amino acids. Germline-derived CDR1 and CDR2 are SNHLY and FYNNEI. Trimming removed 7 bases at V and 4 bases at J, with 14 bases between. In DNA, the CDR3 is TGTGCCAGCACGATACCTTACAAGTACAATGAGCAGTTCTTC. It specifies CASTIPYKYNEQFF. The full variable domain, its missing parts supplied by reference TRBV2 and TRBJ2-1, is EPEVTQTPSHQVTQMGQEVILRCVPISNHLYFYWYRQILGQKVEFLVSFYNNEISEKSEIFDDQFSVERPDGSNFTLKIRSTKLEDSAMYFCASTIPYKYNEQFFGPGTRLTVL.

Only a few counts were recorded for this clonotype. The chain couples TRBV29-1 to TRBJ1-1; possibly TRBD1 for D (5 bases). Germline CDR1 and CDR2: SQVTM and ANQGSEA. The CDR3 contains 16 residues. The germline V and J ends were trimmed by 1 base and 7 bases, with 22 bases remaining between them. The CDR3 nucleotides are TGCAGCGTTGAAGGGGCCCCGGAAGGGACGGTGGGTGAAGCTTTCTTT. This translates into CSVEGAPEGTVGEAFF.

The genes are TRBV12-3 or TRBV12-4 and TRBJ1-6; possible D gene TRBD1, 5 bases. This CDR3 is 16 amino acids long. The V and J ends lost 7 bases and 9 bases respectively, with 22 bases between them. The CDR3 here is CASTDMRGIWGSPLHF. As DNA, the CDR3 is TGTGCCAGCACCGACATGAGGGGAATATGGGGTTCACCCCTCCACTTT.

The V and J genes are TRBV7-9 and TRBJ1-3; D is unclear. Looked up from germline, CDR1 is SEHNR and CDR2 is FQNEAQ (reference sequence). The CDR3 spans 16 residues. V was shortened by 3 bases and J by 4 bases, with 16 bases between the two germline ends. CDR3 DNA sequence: TGTGCCAGCAGCTTTTGTTTTGGGCCGACGGGAAACACCATATATTTT. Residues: CASSFCFGPTGNTIYF.

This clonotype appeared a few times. In nucleotides, the CDR3 is TGCGCCAGCAGCTTAGGACAGACTATGGGGTATGGCTACACCTTC. Protein sequence: CASSLGQTMGYGYTF. This chain links TRBV5-1 with TRBJ1-2; D is perhaps TRBD1 (6 bases). V lost 2 bases and J lost 5, with 16 bases in between. This CDR3 has 15 amino acids. Germline V gives CDR1 SGHRS, CDR2 YFSETQ.

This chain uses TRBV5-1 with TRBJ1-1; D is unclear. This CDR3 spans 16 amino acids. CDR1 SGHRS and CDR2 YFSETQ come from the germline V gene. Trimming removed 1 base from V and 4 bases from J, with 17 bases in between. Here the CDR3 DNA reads TGCGCCAGCAGCTTGAGACAATCAGCGGCGAGCACTGAAGCTTTCTTT. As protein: CASSLRQSAASTEAFF.

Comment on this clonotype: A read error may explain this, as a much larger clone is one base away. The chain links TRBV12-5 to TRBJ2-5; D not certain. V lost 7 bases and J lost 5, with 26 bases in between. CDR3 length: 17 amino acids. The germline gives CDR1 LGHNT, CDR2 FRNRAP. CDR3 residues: CASVYPPEWCRSETQYF. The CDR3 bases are TGTGCTAGTGTTTACCCGCCAGAGTGGTGTCGGAGTGAGACCCAGTACTTC.

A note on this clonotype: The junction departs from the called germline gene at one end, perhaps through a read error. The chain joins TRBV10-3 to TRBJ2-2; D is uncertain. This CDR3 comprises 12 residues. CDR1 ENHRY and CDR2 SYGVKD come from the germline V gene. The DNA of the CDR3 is TGTACCATCAGTGAAGTTTCCGGGGAGCTGTTTTTT. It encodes CTISEVSGELFF.

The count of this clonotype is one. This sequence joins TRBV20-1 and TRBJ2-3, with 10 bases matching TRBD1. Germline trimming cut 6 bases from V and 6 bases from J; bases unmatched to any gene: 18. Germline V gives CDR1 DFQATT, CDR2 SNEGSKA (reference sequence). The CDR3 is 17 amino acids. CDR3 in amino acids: CSAKLPGTGVEGDTQYF. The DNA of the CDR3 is TGCAGTGCCAAGCTGCCCGGGACAGGGGTTGAAGGGGATACGCAGTATTTT.

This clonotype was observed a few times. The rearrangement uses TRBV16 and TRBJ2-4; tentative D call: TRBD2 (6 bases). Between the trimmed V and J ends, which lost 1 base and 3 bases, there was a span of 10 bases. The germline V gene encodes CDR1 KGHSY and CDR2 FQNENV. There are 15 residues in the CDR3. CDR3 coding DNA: TGTGCCAGCAGCCAATTGGAGGGAAGCAAAAACATTCAGTACTTC. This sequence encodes CASSQLEGSKNIQYF.

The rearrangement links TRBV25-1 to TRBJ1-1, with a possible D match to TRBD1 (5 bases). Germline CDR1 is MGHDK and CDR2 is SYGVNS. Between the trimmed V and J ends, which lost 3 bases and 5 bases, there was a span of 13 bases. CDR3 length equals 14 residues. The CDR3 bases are TGTGCCAGCAGTGACGCAGGGAAGGGGACTGAAGCTTTCTTT. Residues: CASSDAGKGTEAFF.

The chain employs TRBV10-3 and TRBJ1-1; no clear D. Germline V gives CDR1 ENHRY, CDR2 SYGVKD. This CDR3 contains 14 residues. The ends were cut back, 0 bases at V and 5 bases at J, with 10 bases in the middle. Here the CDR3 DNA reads TGTGCCATCAGTGAGTCAGGGTTACGGACTGAAGCTTTCTTT. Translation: CAISESGLRTEAFF.

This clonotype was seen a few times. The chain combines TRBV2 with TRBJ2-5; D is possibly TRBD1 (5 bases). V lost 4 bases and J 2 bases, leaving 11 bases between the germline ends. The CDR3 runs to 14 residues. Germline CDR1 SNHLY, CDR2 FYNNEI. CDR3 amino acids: CASSAIRGQETQYF. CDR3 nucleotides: TGTGCCAGCAGTGCTATAAGGGGACAAGAGACCCAGTACTTC.

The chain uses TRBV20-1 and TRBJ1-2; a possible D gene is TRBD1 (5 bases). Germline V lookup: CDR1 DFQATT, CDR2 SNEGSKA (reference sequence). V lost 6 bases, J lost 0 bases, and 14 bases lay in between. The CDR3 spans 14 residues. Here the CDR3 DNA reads TGCAGTGCCGACAGAAGCCAAGCTAACTATGGCTACACCTTC. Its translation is CSADRSQANYGYTF.

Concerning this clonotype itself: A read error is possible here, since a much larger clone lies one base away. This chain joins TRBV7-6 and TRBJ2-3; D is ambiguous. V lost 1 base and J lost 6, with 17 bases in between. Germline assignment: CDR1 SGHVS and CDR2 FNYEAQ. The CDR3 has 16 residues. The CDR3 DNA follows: TGTGCCAGCAGCTTAGTCGGGCAAAACATGGGGGATACGCAGTATTTT. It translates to CASSLVGQNMGDTQYF. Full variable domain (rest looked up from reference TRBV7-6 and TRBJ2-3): GAGVSQSPRYKVTKRGQDVALRCDPISGHVSLYWYRQALGQGPEFLTYFNYEAQQDKSGLPNDRFSAERPEGSISTLTIQRTEQRDSAMYRCASSLVGQNMGDTQYFGPGTRLTVL.

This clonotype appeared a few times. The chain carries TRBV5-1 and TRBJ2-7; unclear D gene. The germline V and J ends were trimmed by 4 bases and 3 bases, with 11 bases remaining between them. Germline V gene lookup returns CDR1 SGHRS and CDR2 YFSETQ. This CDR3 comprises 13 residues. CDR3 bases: TGCGCCAGCAGCCTGGAAGGAGTCTACGAGCAGTACTTC. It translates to CASSLEGVYEQYF.

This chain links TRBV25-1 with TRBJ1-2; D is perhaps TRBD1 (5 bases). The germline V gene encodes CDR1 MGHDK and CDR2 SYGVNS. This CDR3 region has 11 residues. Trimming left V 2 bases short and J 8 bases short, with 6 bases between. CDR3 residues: CASSETGGYTF. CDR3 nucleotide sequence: TGTGCCAGCAGTGAAACAGGCGGCTACACCTTC.

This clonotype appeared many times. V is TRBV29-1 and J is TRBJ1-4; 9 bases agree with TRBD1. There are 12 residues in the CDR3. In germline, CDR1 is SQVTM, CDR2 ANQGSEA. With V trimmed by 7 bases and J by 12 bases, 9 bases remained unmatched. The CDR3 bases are TGCAGCGCTGAGGGACAGGGCCAACAACTGTTTTTT. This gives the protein CSAEGQGQQLFF.

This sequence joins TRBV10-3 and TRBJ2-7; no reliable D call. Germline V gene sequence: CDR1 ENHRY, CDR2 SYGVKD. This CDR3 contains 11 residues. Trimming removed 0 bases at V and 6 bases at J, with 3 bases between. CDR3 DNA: TGTGCCATCAGTGAGTCTTTCGAGCAGTACTTC. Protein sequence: CAISESFEQYF.

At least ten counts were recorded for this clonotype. CDR3 sequence reads: CATSDFRTVENIQYF. The CDR3 DNA reads TGTGCCACCAGTGATTTCCGGACCGTAGAAAACATTCAGTACTTC. The rearrangement links TRBV24-1 to TRBJ2-4; no clear D gene. The CDR3 is 15 residues long. V lost 1 base and J 5 bases, leaving 11 bases between the germline ends. The germline CDR1 and CDR2 sequences are KGHDR and SFDVKD.

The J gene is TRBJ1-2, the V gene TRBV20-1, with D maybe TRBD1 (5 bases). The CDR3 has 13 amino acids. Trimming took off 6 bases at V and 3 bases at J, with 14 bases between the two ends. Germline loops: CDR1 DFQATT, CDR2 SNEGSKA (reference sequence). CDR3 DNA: TGCAGTGCGGGGGGATTTTTAGACTATGGCTACACCTTC. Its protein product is CSAGGFLDYGYTF.

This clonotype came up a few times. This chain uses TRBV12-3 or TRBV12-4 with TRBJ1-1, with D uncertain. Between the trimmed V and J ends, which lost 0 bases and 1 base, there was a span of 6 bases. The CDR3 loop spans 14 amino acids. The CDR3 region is CASSLALANTEAFF. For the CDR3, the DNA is TGTGCCAGCAGTTTAGCGCTGGCGAACACTGAAGCTTTCTTT.